The subject of this entry is one T cell receptor (beta chain). This CDR3 region has 14 residues. With V trimmed by 5 bases and J by 1 base, 4 bases remained unmatched. Germline V CDR1 and CDR2: MNHEY, SVGAGI. Assay used: immunoSEQ multiplex PCR; TCRdb lists only in-frame clones, some missing. The sample includes 66,000 or so clones, 88% seen only once; the top ten take approximately 4.5%. These data belong to a study of technical replicates of blood from a handful of donors. The sample taken for sequencing was PBMCs. The sequence was collected from a human donor in good health. Some clones in this sample may be carry-over from other donors' samples. The V call is TRBV6-5, the J call TRBJ1-1; 7 bases are shared with TRBD1. CDR3 sequence: CASSRTGANTEAFF. The DNA of the CDR3 is TGTGCCAGCAGTCGGACAGGCGCGAACACTGAAGCTTTCTTT.